These 23 T cell receptor beta chains came from one sample sequenced in a study of CD8+ T cells in alopecia areata. cDNA prepared by RNA extraction and subsequent reverse transcription served as the template for sequencing. The repertoire was sequenced with immunoSEQ multiplex PCR; TCRdb's copy has only in-frame clones and lacks some. This sample yields approximately 29,000 clones, of which roughly 80% are seen a single time; around 19% belongs to the top ten. The material sequenced was NKG2D-low CD8+ T cells sorted from blood. The receptors stem from a human donor with alopecia areata.

The genes are TRBV29-1 and TRBJ1-4, with D possibly being TRBD1 (5 bases). CDR3 size: 15 residues. The germline CDR1 and CDR2 sequences are SQVTM and ANQGSEA. V lost 6 bases, J lost 0 bases, and 14 bases lay in between. CDR3 loop: CSVAGTVATNEKLFF. CDR3 coding DNA: TGCAGCGTAGCCGGGACGGTCGCAACTAATGAAAAACTGTTTTTT. Variable domain in full (rest from reference TRBV29-1 and TRBJ1-4): SAVISQKPSRDICQRGTSLTIQCQVDSQVTMMFWYRQQPGQSLTLIATANQGSEATYESGFVIDKFPISRPNLTFSTLTVSNMSPEDSSIYLCSVAGTVATNEKLFFGSGTQLSVL.

This chain joins TRBV4-1 and TRBJ2-3, with 9 bases aligning to TRBD2. The J segment lost 4 bases and the V segment lost 0 bases, leaving 2 bases of the junction unmatched. This CDR3 comprises 15 residues. Per germline, CDR1 MGHRA and CDR2 YSYEKL. The CDR3 region has the DNA TGCGCCAGCAGCCAAGAGGTAGCGGGAGCAGATACGCAGTATTTT. It encodes CASSQEVAGADTQYF.

Ten or more counts support this clone. The chain combines TRBV5-4 with TRBJ2-7; the match to TRBD1 covers 9 bases. CDR1 is SGHNT and CDR2 is YYREEE in the germline V gene (reference sequence). Losses at the gene ends were 4 bases for V and 7 bases for J; bases not matched to a gene: 9. The CDR3 contains 14 residues. The CDR3 reads CASSTRDRVGEQYF. Here the CDR3 DNA reads TGTGCCAGCAGCACCCGGGACAGGGTGGGGGAGCAGTACTTC.

This clone was seen a single time. The chain has TRBV4-1 and TRBJ2-7; TRBD2 is a possible D gene (6 bases). V dropped 1 base and J dropped 2 bases, with 12 bases sitting between them. There are 15 residues in the CDR3. In germline, CDR1 is MGHRA, CDR2 YSYEKL. CDR3 nucleotide sequence: TGCGCCAGCAGCCAAGCTGGGGGGTTGGCCTACGAGCAGTACTTC. Protein product: CASSQAGGLAYEQYF.

The chain couples TRBV4-3 to TRBJ1-1, with a possible D match to TRBD1 (5 bases). This CDR3 has 14 amino acids. V lost 2 bases and J 1 base, leaving 8 bases between the germline ends. The V gene's germline CDR1 is LGHNA and CDR2 YSLEER. The CDR3 bases are TGCGCCAGCAGCCAATTCGGACAGAACACTGAAGCTTTCTTT. It specifies CASSQFGQNTEAFF.

This clone came up a few times. The V and J genes are TRBV27 and TRBJ2-3, with unresolved D. Trimming shortened V by 1 base and J by 1 base, and 6 bases separated the two germline ends. Germline-derived CDR1 and CDR2 are MNHEY and SMNVEV (reference sequence). The CDR3 is made up of 14 amino acids. The CDR3 sequence: CASSLYVGTDTQYF. CDR3 coding DNA: TGTGCCAGCAGTTTATACGTCGGCACAGATACGCAGTATTTT.

The chain carries TRBV29-1 and TRBJ2-1, with 9 bases matching TRBD1. The V and J ends lost 6 bases and 8 bases, in that order; junction bases with no gene match: 11. CDR3 length: 14 amino acids. CDR1 and CDR2 (germline): SQVTM, ANQGSEA. CDR3: CSVGGTGSRDEQFF. The CDR3 bases are TGCAGCGTGGGGGGGACAGGGTCAAGGGATGAGCAGTTCTTC.

The rearrangement uses TRBV7-9 and TRBJ2-3, with D possibly being TRBD2 (6 bases). V lost 3 bases to trimming and J lost 2 bases, with 12 bases between them. The CDR3 runs to 15 residues. CDR1 is SEHNR and CDR2 is FQNEAQ in the germline V gene (reference sequence). The CDR3 DNA reads TGTGCCAGCAGCTTGGTTGGCGGGGACACAGATACGCAGTATTTT. Encoded protein: CASSLVGGDTDTQYF.

This chain links TRBV29-1 with TRBJ1-5, with D possibly being TRBD1 (5 bases). The ends were cut back, 3 bases at V and 2 bases at J, with 14 bases in the middle. Germline loops: CDR1 SQVTM, CDR2 ANQGSEA. This CDR3 spans 15 amino acids. CDR3 coding DNA: TGCAGCGTTGAGCTGGGGGAGGGCGGCAATCAGCCCCAGCATTTT. It translates to CSVELGEGGNQPQHF. The variable domain in full, with the rest retrieved from reference TRBV29-1 and TRBJ1-5, is SAVISQKPSRDICQRGTSLTIQCQVDSQVTMMFWYRQQPGQSLTLIATANQGSEATYESGFVIDKFPISRPNLTFSTLTVSNMSPEDSSIYLCSVELGEGGNQPQHFGDGTRLSIL.

In the case of this clone: Because the CDR3 is missing its conserved closing phenylalanine or tryptophan, this is likely a read error. V gene TRBV29-1 combines with J gene TRBJ2-7; tentative D call: TRBD2 (5 bases). There are 12 residues in the CDR3. Trimming shortened V by 6 bases and J by 1 base, and 10 bases separated the two germline ends. In germline, CDR1 is SQVTM, CDR2 ANQGSEA. Written as DNA, the CDR3 is TGCAGCGTGGAGGACGGATCCTACGAGCAGTACCTC. Amino acid sequence: CSVEDGSYEQYL.

The chain links TRBV29-1 to TRBJ2-7, with D perhaps matching TRBD1 (9 bases). CDR1 and CDR2 (germline): SQVTM, ANQGSEA. The CDR3 is 14 amino acids. Deletions cut 5 bases from V and 3 bases from J, with 17 bases between. CDR3 bases: TGCAGCGTTACCTTAGCGGGACAGGGCTACGAGCAGTACTTC. It yields the protein CSVTLAGQGYEQYF.

The chain joins TRBV7-9 to TRBJ2-1; TRBD2 matches 14 bases. Germline V lookup: CDR1 SEHNR, CDR2 FQNEAQ (reference sequence). The CDR3 runs to 18 residues. The J segment lost 3 bases and the V segment lost 6 bases, leaving 10 bases of the junction unmatched. The CDR3 bases are TGTGCCAGCAGTGGGACTAGCGGGGGTCCTGGGATCTACAATGAGCAGTTCTTC. Its protein is CASSGTSGGPGIYNEQFF.

The V call is TRBV9, the J call TRBJ2-7; D unclear. Germline V gene lookup returns CDR1 SGDLS and CDR2 YYNGEE. The germline V and J ends were trimmed by 2 bases and 6 bases, with 18 bases remaining between them. CDR3 length: 15 amino acids. The CDR3 loop reads CASSVSGSTISEQYF. The CDR3 region has the DNA TGTGCCAGCAGCGTTTCAGGATCAACTATCTCCGAGCAGTACTTC.

The CDR3 nucleotides are TGTGCCAGCAGCTTGAATCAGGAAGAGACCCAGTACTTC. Protein: CASSLNQEETQYF. The chain joins TRBV7-9 to TRBJ2-5; D unresolved. Germline V CDR1 and CDR2: SEHNR, FQNEAQ (reference sequence). Trimming shortened V by 3 bases and J by 3 bases, and 8 bases separated the two germline ends. The CDR3 runs 13 residues.

The chain uses TRBV9 and TRBJ1-5, with 8 bases identical to TRBD1. J was trimmed by 4 bases and V by 3 bases; bases with no gene match: 6. Germline assignment: CDR1 SGDLS and CDR2 YYNGEE. CDR3 length equals 15 residues. CDR3: CASSGGTGSNQPQHF. The CDR3 DNA sequence: TGTGCCAGCAGCGGGGGGACAGGCTCTAATCAGCCCCAGCATTTT. Full variable domain (outside the CDR3, taken from reference TRBV9 and TRBJ1-5): DSGVTQTPKHLITATGQRVTLRCSPRSGDLSVYWYQQSLDQGLQFLIQYYNGEERAKGNILERFSAQQFPDLHSELNLSSLELGDSALYFCASSGGTGSNQPQHFGDGTRLSIL.

The gene calls are TRBV30 and TRBJ1-2; maybe TRBD1 (5 bases). The CDR3 loop spans 16 amino acids. The germline V and J ends were trimmed by 2 bases and 4 bases, with 20 bases remaining between them. Germline-derived CDR1 and CDR2 are GTSNPN and SVGIG (reference sequence). This CDR3 reads CAWSPLIGGGAYGYTF. The CDR3, as DNA: TGTGCCTGGAGTCCCTTGATCGGCGGTGGGGCCTATGGCTACACCTTC.

The chain uses TRBV7-9 and TRBJ2-7; 7 bases agree with TRBD2. With 0 bases clipped from V and 6 bases from J, the junction kept 5 bases outside the gene matches. Germline values: CDR1 SEHNR, CDR2 FQNEAQ (reference sequence). The CDR3 has 14 residues. The CDR3 sequence: CASSLARGFGEQYF. The CDR3 nucleotides read TGTGCCAGCAGCTTAGCGCGGGGGTTTGGCGAGCAGTACTTC.

V and J are TRBV7-8 and TRBJ2-6, with 10 nucleotides matching TRBD1. The CDR3 totals 17 residues. J was trimmed by 4 bases and V by 3 bases; bases with no gene match: 6. CDR1 SGHVS and CDR2 FQNEAQ come from the germline V gene. The CDR3 DNA sequence: TGTGCCAGCAGCTTTCAGGACAGGGGGAACGGGGCCAACGTCCTGACTTTC. Its translation is CASSFQDRGNGANVLTF.

This clone was seen more than once but under ten times. The V gene is TRBV19, the J gene TRBJ2-7; TRBD2 might be the D (5 bases). Trimming took off 7 bases at V and 7 bases at J, with 17 bases between the two ends. The germline CDR1 and CDR2 sequences are LNHDA and SQIVND (reference sequence). CDR3 size: 13 residues. In nucleotides, the CDR3 is TGTGCCAGTAATCGACTCTCCGGGGAGGAGCAGTACTTC. Its translation: CASNRLSGEEQYF.

Concerning this clone itself: At one end, the junction sequence differs from germline, possibly due to a read error. The gene calls are TRBV27 and TRBJ2-3; no clear D gene. Germline loops: CDR1 MNHEY, CDR2 SMNVEV (reference sequence). The CDR3 spans 13 residues. CDR3 DNA: TGTGCCAGCGGTTTACTGACCACAGATACGCAGTATTTT. This sequence encodes CASGLLTTDTQYF.

The chain couples TRBV2 to TRBJ2-2; 7 bases map to TRBD1. Per germline, CDR1 SNHLY and CDR2 FYNNEI. Trimming removed 4 bases from V and 0 bases from J; junction bases left unmatched: 5. This CDR3 spans 16 amino acids. This CDR3 is CASSAQGNPNTGELFF. As DNA, the CDR3 is TGTGCCAGCAGTGCACAGGGGAACCCGAACACCGGGGAGCTGTTTTTT.

This clone has just one count. CDR3 amino acids: CSVELLAKNIQYF. The CDR3 nucleotides are TGCAGCGTGGAACTGTTAGCCAAAAACATTCAGTACTTC. The chain uses TRBV29-1 and TRBJ2-4; D call uncertain. The V end was cut by 6 bases, the J end by 0 bases, with 9 bases between. The germline gives CDR1 SQVTM, CDR2 ANQGSEA. This CDR3 contains 13 residues.

The rearrangement joins TRBV7-8 to TRBJ1-1; D unclear. V was shortened by 0 bases and J by 0 bases, with 11 bases between the two germline ends. Germline V lookup: CDR1 SGHVS, CDR2 FQNEAQ. This CDR3 has 16 amino acids. CDR3 nucleotides: TGTGCCAGCAGCTTAGCGAACGGGTATATGAACACTGAAGCTTTCTTT. Its protein product is CASSLANGYMNTEAFF.